Detailed here is one T cell receptor beta chain. The antigen is unknown. Assay: immunoSEQ multiplex PCR; the TCRdb copy retains only in-frame clones and omits some. The sample has about 120,000 clones, around 84% seen once. This record comes from a study of T cell responses to AZD1222 COVID-19 vaccine. Broader study findings: Spike-specific TCR breadth and depth grew following two AZD1222 doses. Nearly half of spike-specific TCRs reportedly target variant regions that are unmutated in the B.1.351 and B.1.1.7 variants. The repertoires were collected only after the peak T cell response. Among the donors, most were white British and more were female, and clonal diversity was possibly underestimated.

There are 17 residues in the CDR3. V lost 6 bases, J lost 1 base, and 12 bases stayed unmatched. Germline-derived CDR1 and CDR2 are MGHRA and YSYEKL. This chain uses TRBV4-1 with TRBJ1-1; 9 bases are a match to TRBD1. The sample in question was peripheral blood, obtained 28 days after the second AZD1222 dose. The receptor's source is an adult who received the AZD1222 COVID-19 vaccine. CDR3 coding DNA: TGCGCCAGCAGTCTTATACAGGGGGCGCAGGCGAACACTGAAGCTTTCTTT. Translated: CASSLIQGAQANTEAFF.